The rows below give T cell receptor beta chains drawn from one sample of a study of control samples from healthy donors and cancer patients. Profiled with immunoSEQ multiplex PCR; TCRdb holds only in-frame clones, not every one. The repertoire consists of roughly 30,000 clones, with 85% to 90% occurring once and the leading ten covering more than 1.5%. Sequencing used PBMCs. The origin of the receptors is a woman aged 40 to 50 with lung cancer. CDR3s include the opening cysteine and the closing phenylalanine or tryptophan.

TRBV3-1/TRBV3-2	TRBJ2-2	CASSQGPGRTGELFF
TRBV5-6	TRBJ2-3	CASSLGTGGQDTDTQYF
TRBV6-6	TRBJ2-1	CASSPTTPFLGRESSYNEQFF
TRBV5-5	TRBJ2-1	CASGRQVPYNEQFF
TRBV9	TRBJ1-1	CASSGGGGRTEAFF
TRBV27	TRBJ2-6	CASSPIQGSGANVLTF
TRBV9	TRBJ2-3	CASSSRGGPGVDTQYF
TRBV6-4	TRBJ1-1	CASSDGENTEAFF
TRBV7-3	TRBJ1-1	CASSLQGRGNTEAFF
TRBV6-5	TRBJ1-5	CATQYSAQPQHF
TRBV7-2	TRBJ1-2	CASSLDSHYTF
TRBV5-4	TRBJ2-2	CASSTRDRGDTGELFF
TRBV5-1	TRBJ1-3	CASSDTGFSGNTIYF
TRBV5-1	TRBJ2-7	CASSVTGTTSEQYF
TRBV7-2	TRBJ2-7	CASSPRLTGHKDF
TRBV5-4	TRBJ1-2	CASSLGGLGLYGYTF
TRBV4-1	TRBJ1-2	CASSQGAAAYGYTF
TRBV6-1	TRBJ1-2	CASSELVSLPSNYGYTF
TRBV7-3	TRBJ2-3	CASSLMSTDTQYF
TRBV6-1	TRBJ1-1	CASSSDSTNTEAFF
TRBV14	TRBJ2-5	CASSQDGAAGETQYF
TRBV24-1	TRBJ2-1	CATRGGTGDNEQFF
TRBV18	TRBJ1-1	CASSPSGRGFTEAFF
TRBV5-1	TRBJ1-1	CASSVSGVKAEAFF
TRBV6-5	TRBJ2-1	CASSRDISNEQFF